This is a list of T cell receptor beta chains from one sample in a study of T-cell reconstitution after alpha-beta-depleted transplantation in children. TCRdb analysed the PCR reads with MiXCR anew, one entry per CDR3 protein. The table shows approximately 520,000 distinct CDR3 sequences, with roughly 33% occurring only once. The material sequenced was PBMCs from the stem cell graft donor, taken from the stem cell graft. Receptor source: a human donor who donated a stem cell graft to a child with aplastic anemia. The conserved cysteine and the conserved F or W are not part of the CDR3 here. For some rows the clone size is stated as once, few or many, or as a class when expanded; others skip it.

>TRBV7-2|TRBJ1-2|few
ASSLDRGRNYGYT
>TRBV10-3|TRBJ1-6|few
AISPGPDHDNSPLH
>TRBV3-1|TRBJ2-4|-
ASGGEGFSNIQY
>TRBV14|TRBJ2-7|once
ASSQDRRTGSYEQY
>TRBV20-1|TRBJ2-2|-
SARAPTSGSSGELF
>TRBV6-6|TRBJ2-1|-
ASLGRNNEQF
>TRBV29-1|TRBJ2-7|few
SVVDGASSYEQY
>TRBV29-1|TRBJ1-1|-
SGGAEGGAF
>TRBV20-1|TRBJ2-1|once
SARESPSYNEQF
>TRBV20-1|TRBJ1-1|-
SAPDRWGDTEAF
>TRBV19|TRBJ2-3|-
ASSPTSRLANTDTQY
>TRBV11-2|TRBJ1-4|few
ASSFLSGFNEKLF
>TRBV6-1|TRBJ1-5|many
ASSEAAGGTQPQH
>TRBV12-5|TRBJ1-5|-
ASGTTLNQPQH
>TRBV28|TRBJ2-5|-
ASSLNLETQY
>TRBV30|TRBJ2-1|-
AWGSGRAYNEQF
>TRBV29-1|TRBJ2-7|few
SVSGQGASYEQY
>TRBV30|TRBJ2-3|-
AGSTYGIDTQY
>TRBV5-5|TRBJ2-6|-
ASSVQESGANVLT
>TRBV18|TRBJ2-1|-
ASSPAGTAYNEQF
>TRBV7-2|TRBJ2-7|few
ASSLGYGWDEQY
>TRBV7-2|TRBJ2-4|-
ASSLETANIQY